A single sample is the source of the 31 T cell receptor beta chains below, sequenced in a study of blood T cells in healthy people across ages (dated by TCRdb to between 2015 and 2017). Library method: 5' RACE. Sequencing was performed on an Illumina HiSeq 2500. A second about 6 to 11 cycle PCR used a sample-barcoded 5' primer and a J-beta primer mix. TCRdb cleaned the public reads at Q25 with fastp, built clones with MiXCR and kept in-frame beta chains. Every CDR3 protein is listed once, alongside the most common genes and DNA of its rows. In this sample the table shows 850,000 to 1,100,000 distinct CDR3 sequences, more than 30% of which occur a single time. The ten largest clones take up under 15% of the sample. The source material was blood. The source of these receptors is a man aged 18 to 30 in good health.

In its sample, this clonotype was seen a few times. The chain employs TRBV20-1 and TRBJ2-3; D gene ambiguous. V lost 3 bases to trimming and J lost 0 bases, with 16 bases between them. Per the germline V gene, CDR1 is DFQATT and CDR2 is SNEGSKA (reference sequence). This CDR3 comprises 16 residues. CDR3 sequence: CSASLRTGLSTDTQYF. For the CDR3, the DNA is TGCAGTGCTAGCCTTAGAACCGGCCTTAGCACAGATACGCAGTATTTT.

The rearrangement uses TRBV21-1 and TRBJ2-5; the D call of TRBD2 is as the table states it, not checked on the DNA. TRBV21-1 is designated a pseudogene. This CDR3 contains 17 residues. CDR3 DNA: TGTGCCAGCAGCAAGGTATCTAGTTGCGGGGGTGGCAATGAGCAGTACTTC. It is translated as CASSKVSSCGGGNEQYF.

This chain uses TRBV6-2 or TRBV6-3 with TRBJ1-2; the D is unclear. Germline V CDR1 and CDR2: MNHEY, SVGEGT. Trimming cost V 5 bases and J 10 bases, with 17 bases left between them. The CDR3 is 13 residues long. CDR3 loop: CASSHLRLGDYTF. CDR3 nucleotide sequence: TGTGCCAGCAGTCACCTTCGCCTGGGTGACTACACCTTC.

This CDR3 is CASSPGQGEDTQYF. DNA of the CDR3: TGTGCCAGCAGCCCGGGACAGGGGGAAGATACGCAGTATTTT. The chain employs TRBV7-9 and TRBJ2-3, with TRBD1 identical over 11 bases. Germline CDR1 reads SEHNR; CDR2 reads FQNEAQ (reference sequence). This CDR3 is 14 amino acids long. J was trimmed by 5 bases and V by 5 bases; bases with no gene match: 3.

A note on this clonotype: One end of the junction varies from germline; a read error may be responsible. The CDR3 bases are TGTGCCAGCAGCTTAAAGCGTCGAGGCGGAAATTCACCCCCCCACTTT. Translating it yields CASSLKRRGGNSPPHF. The V call is TRBV7-9, the J call TRBJ1-6, with D unclear. This CDR3 has 16 residues. Germline V gene sequence: CDR1 SEHNR, CDR2 FQNEAQ (reference sequence).

This clonotype was detected a few times. The chain's CDR3 is CAISRRFSESSYNEQFF. CDR3 DNA sequence: TGTGCCATCAGTCGAAGATTTAGCGAAAGCTCCTACAATGAGCAGTTCTTC. The chain is built from TRBV10-3 and TRBJ2-1; weak D call: TRBD2 (5 bases). V was shortened by 5 bases and J by 0 bases, with 17 bases between the two germline ends. In germline, CDR1 is ENHRY, CDR2 SYGVKD. CDR3 length equals 17 residues.

This clonotype has just a few counts. The rearrangement uses TRBV9 and TRBJ2-3; 7 bases match TRBD2. Germline V CDR1 and CDR2: SGDLS, YYNGEE. After removal of 4 bases from V and 2 bases from J, the junction contained 7 bases not matched to a gene. The CDR3 spans 15 residues. For the CDR3, the DNA is TGTGCCAGCAGCATTCTGACTAGCCTCACAGATACGCAGTATTTT. It specifies CASSILTSLTDTQYF.

V and J are TRBV30 and TRBJ1-2; the D gene is possibly TRBD1 (6 bases). Deletions cut 3 bases from V and 6 bases from J, with 14 bases between. The CDR3 has 13 residues. Germline CDR1 reads GTSNPN; CDR2 reads SVGIG (reference sequence). CDR3 nucleotides: TGTGCCTGGAGACCCACGGGGGCTAATGGCTACACCTTC. Translated: CAWRPTGANGYTF.

The rearrangement joins TRBV20-1 to TRBJ1-1; the D is unclear. Germline loops: CDR1 DFQATT, CDR2 SNEGSKA (reference sequence). V lost 0 bases, J lost 4 bases, and 12 bases lay in between. This CDR3 is built from 14 residues. The CDR3 protein is CSAREAQHLTEAFF. In DNA form, the CDR3 reads TGCAGTGCTAGAGAAGCGCAGCACCTCACTGAAGCTTTCTTT.

This clonotype was seen only a few times. The V call is TRBV3-1, the J call TRBJ2-1; D gene unclear. The V end was cut by 1 base, the J end by 6 bases, with 7 bases between. Germline assignment: CDR1 LGHDT and CDR2 YNNKEL (reference sequence). The CDR3 has 13 amino acids. Written as DNA, the CDR3 is TGTGCCAGCAGCCAAGCGGCTCCCAATGAGCAGTTCTTC. Its translation: CASSQAAPNEQFF.

The chain has TRBV6-6 and TRBJ2-7; 10 bases map to TRBD1. The germline V gene encodes CDR1 MNHNY and CDR2 SVGAGI (reference sequence). After removal of 7 bases from V and 3 bases from J, the junction contained 3 bases not matched to a gene. The CDR3 has 13 amino acids. CDR3 residues: CASTRDRGYEQYF. CDR3 in DNA: TGTGCCAGCACCCGGGACAGGGGCTACGAGCAGTACTTC.

The V call is TRBV29-1, the J call TRBJ2-4, with D perhaps matching TRBD1 (6 bases). Trimming removed 4 bases at V and 1 base at J, with 11 bases between. The germline CDR1 and CDR2 sequences are SQVTM and ANQGSEA. The CDR3 covers 14 residues. As DNA, the CDR3 is TGCAGCGTTGCTGGACAGCTGGCCAAAAACATTCAGTACTTC. This translates into CSVAGQLAKNIQYF.

V usage is TRBV28 and J usage is TRBJ2-1, with 8 bases matching TRBD2. Germline values: CDR1 MDHEN, CDR2 SYDVKM. V gave up 5 bases and J gave up 8 bases; unmatched junction bases: 11. This CDR3 has 15 amino acids. CDR3 loop: CASSPPRTSLYEQFF. CDR3 DNA sequence: TGTGCCAGCAGTCCTCCCCGGACTAGCCTTTATGAGCAGTTCTTC.

This clonotype showed up just a few times. The V and J genes are TRBV7-2 and TRBJ2-5, with D possibly TRBD1 on 6 matching bases. V shed 5 bases and J shed 7 bases, with 17 bases lying between them. CDR1 is SGHTA and CDR2 is FQGNSA in the germline V gene. This CDR3 is 14 amino acids long. CDR3 loop: CASSPRTAYGTQYF. The CDR3 nucleotides are TGTGCCAGCAGCCCCCGGACAGCGTATGGGACCCAGTACTTC.

This clonotype was seen a handful of times. J is TRBJ1-4 and V is TRBV27, with a possible D match to TRBD1 (5 bases). There are 16 residues in the CDR3. The V and J ends lost 1 base and 4 bases respectively, with 13 bases between them. Germline CDR1 reads MNHEY; CDR2 reads SMNVEV (reference sequence). CDR3 in amino acids: CASSLWGFADNEKLFF. As DNA, the CDR3 is TGTGCCAGCAGTTTATGGGGGTTTGCGGATAATGAAAAACTGTTTTTT.

This chain uses TRBV2 with TRBJ1-5; TRBD1 might be the D (5 bases). The length of the CDR3 is 15 residues. The germline V gene has CDR1 SNHLY and CDR2 FYNNEI. Between the trimmed V and J ends, which lost 2 bases and 5 bases, there was a span of 13 bases. The CDR3 protein is CASSEWGGSDQPQHF. CDR3 DNA sequence: TGTGCCAGCAGTGAATGGGGGGGAAGTGATCAGCCCCAGCATTTT.

This clonotype was recorded once. This chain links TRBV10-3 with TRBJ1-4; D not certain. The CDR3 consists of 14 residues. The V and J ends lost 0 bases and 5 bases respectively, with 7 bases between them. Germline CDR1 ENHRY, CDR2 SYGVKD. The CDR3 reads CAISESWLNEKLFF. CDR3 nucleotides: TGTGCCATCAGTGAGTCGTGGCTCAATGAAAAACTGTTTTTT.

V and J are TRBV7-2 and TRBJ1-2; TRBD1 is a possible D gene (6 bases). Trimming left V 1 base short and J 1 base short, with 16 bases between. The CDR3 is 17 amino acids. Per germline, CDR1 SGHTA and CDR2 FQGNSA. DNA for the CDR3: TGTGCCAGCAGCTTAGTTCTTGGGGCAGGGGATAACTATGGCTACACCTTC. This sequence encodes CASSLVLGAGDNYGYTF.

This clonotype was picked up a small number of times. The V and J genes are TRBV6-5 and TRBJ2-5; 7 bases are a match to TRBD1. The V and J ends lost 5 bases and 5 bases, in that order; junction bases with no gene match: 11. The CDR3 runs 15 residues. Germline V gene lookup returns CDR1 MNHEY and CDR2 SVGAGI. CDR3: CASSDGTASWETQYF. The CDR3 nucleotides read TGTGCCAGCAGTGACGGGACAGCTTCATGGGAGACCCAGTACTTC.

Notes on this clonotype: Sequence at one end of the junction differs from germline and may be a read error. V gene TRBV25-1 combines with J gene TRBJ1-2; 10 nucleotides line up with TRBD1. This CDR3 comprises 13 residues. CDR1 MGHDK and CDR2 SYGVNS come from the germline V gene. The CDR3 here is CAGSDRGLFGYTF. CDR3 DNA: TGTGCCGGCAGTGACAGGGGGCTATTTGGCTACACCTTC.

This clonotype turned up a few times. The chain carries TRBV21-1 and TRBJ1-1. TRBV21-1 is an annotated pseudogene. CDR3 length: 15 residues. CDR3 DNA sequence: TGTGCCAGCAGCAAAGTTGGGCAGACGAACACTGAAGCTTTCTTT. It yields the protein CASSKVGQTNTEAFF.

In its sample, this clonotype was seen a few times. This chain uses TRBV28 with TRBJ1-5, with D perhaps matching TRBD1 (6 bases). This CDR3 region has 14 residues. Germline V gene sequence: CDR1 MDHEN, CDR2 SYDVKM. Trimming stripped 3 bases from V and 3 bases from J, with 9 bases between. CDR3 in amino acids: CASSLWDNNQPQHF. CDR3 DNA sequence: TGTGCCAGCAGTTTGTGGGACAACAATCAGCCCCAGCATTTT.

The chain employs TRBV2 and TRBJ2-6; the D is unclear. The CDR3 runs to 16 residues. CDR1 and CDR2 (germline): SNHLY, FYNNEI. The V and J ends lost 0 bases and 0 bases respectively, with 6 bases between them. CDR3 sequence reads: CASSEATVSGANVLTF. CDR3 DNA sequence: TGTGCCAGCAGTGAAGCTACGGTCTCTGGGGCCAACGTCCTGACTTTC.

CDR3 sequence (DNA): TGCGCCAGCAGCCCAGGTGGTGGTCGGTTGAACACTGAAGCTTTCTTT. It specifies CASSPGGGRLNTEAFF. The gene calls are TRBV4-1 and TRBJ1-1; unclear D gene. This CDR3 is built from 16 residues. Trimming stripped 4 bases from V and 0 bases from J, with 15 bases between. Germline V gene lookup returns CDR1 MGHRA and CDR2 YSYEKL.

CDR3 DNA: TGCAGTGCTAGGGCTATGACTAGCGCCACCTACGAGCAGTACTTC. This gives the protein CSARAMTSATYEQYF. V is TRBV20-1 and J is TRBJ2-7; 8 bases map to TRBD2. CDR1 is DFQATT and CDR2 is SNEGSKA in the germline V gene (reference sequence). This CDR3 is built from 15 residues. The V and J ends lost 3 bases and 2 bases, in that order; junction bases with no gene match: 9.

This chain uses TRBV11-2 with TRBJ2-1; TRBD1 is a possible D gene (5 bases). Deletions cut 3 bases from V and 5 bases from J, with 14 bases between. Looked up from germline, CDR1 is SGHAT and CDR2 is FQNNGV. This CDR3 has 15 amino acids. The CDR3 DNA is TGTGCCAGCAGCTTGATCCCCGACAGCAACAATGAGCAGTTCTTC. Translated, it gives CASSLIPDSNNEQFF.

There are a few counts of this clonotype. The DNA for the CDR3 is TGCGCCAGCAGCTTGGCGTCAGGTGGGAGGGTCAACTATGGCTACACCTTC. It codes for CASSLASGGRVNYGYTF. This sequence joins TRBV5-1 and TRBJ1-2; no clear D. The CDR3 spans 17 residues. The ends were cut back, 0 bases at V and 2 bases at J, with 17 bases in the middle. Germline V gene data show CDR1 as SGHRS and CDR2 as YFSETQ.

Remarks on this clonotype: A much more abundant neighbour one base away suggests this may be a read error. The V gene is TRBV7-9, the J gene TRBJ1-2; TRBD1 matches 9 bases. This CDR3 has 16 amino acids. The germline CDR1 and CDR2 sequences are SEHNR and FQNEAQ (reference sequence). The CDR3 here is CASSLADRGGNYGHTF. The DNA for the CDR3 is TGTGCCAGCAGCTTAGCGGACAGGGGAGGGAACTATGGCCACACCTTC.

The chain employs TRBV28 and TRBJ2-1; weak D call: TRBD1 (6 bases). Germline CDR1 and CDR2: MDHEN and SYDVKM. The V end was cut by 10 bases, the J end by 4 bases, with 32 bases between. The CDR3 runs to 19 residues. In nucleotides, the CDR3 is TGTGCCACCAGACGACAGGTGTTTAATTCACCCCTAGATTACAATGAGCAGTTCTTC. Its translation is CATRRQVFNSPLDYNEQFF.

The rearrangement joins TRBV25-1 to TRBJ2-1, with D hard to call. Trimming left V 4 bases short and J 0 bases short, with 10 bases between. Per the germline V gene, CDR1 is MGHDK and CDR2 is SYGVNS. The CDR3 spans 15 residues. In nucleotides, the CDR3 is TGTGCCAGCAGTGGACCGGGCTTCTCCTACAATGAGCAGTTCTTC. Protein product: CASSGPGFSYNEQFF.

The V call is TRBV10-3, the J call TRBJ1-1; possible D gene TRBD1, 5 bases. The CDR3 length is 17 residues. Trimming removed 3 bases from V and 0 bases from J, with 17 bases in between. Germline-derived CDR1 and CDR2 are ENHRY and SYGVKD. The CDR3 protein is CAISDAWAGSLNTEAFF. For the CDR3, the DNA is TGTGCCATCAGTGATGCGTGGGCAGGGTCACTGAACACTGAAGCTTTCTTT.